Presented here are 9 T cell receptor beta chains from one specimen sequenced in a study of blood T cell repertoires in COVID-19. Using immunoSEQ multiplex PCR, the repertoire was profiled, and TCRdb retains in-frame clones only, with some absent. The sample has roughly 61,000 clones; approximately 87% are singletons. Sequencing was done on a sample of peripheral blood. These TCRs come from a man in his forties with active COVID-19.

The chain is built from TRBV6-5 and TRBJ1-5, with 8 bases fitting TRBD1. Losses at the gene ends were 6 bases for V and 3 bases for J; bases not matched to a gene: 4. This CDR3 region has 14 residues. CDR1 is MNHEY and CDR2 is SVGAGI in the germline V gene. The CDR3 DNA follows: TGTGCCAGCAGCCGGACAGGGAACAATCAGCCCCAGCATTTT. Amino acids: CASSRTGNNQPQHF.

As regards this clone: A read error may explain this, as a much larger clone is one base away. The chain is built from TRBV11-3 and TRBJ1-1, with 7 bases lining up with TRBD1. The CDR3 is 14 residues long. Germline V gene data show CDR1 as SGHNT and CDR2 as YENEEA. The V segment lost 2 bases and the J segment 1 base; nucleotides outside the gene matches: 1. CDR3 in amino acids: CASSLQGGNTEAFF. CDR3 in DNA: TGTGCCAGCAGCTTACAGGGGGGGAACACTGAAGCTTTCTTT.

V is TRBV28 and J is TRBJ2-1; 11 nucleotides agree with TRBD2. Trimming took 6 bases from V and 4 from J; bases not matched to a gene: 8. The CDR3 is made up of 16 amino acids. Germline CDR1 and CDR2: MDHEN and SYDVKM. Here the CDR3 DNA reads TGTGCCAGCAGCGCCCCGGGACTAGCGGCATACAATGAGCAGTTCTTC. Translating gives CASSAPGLAAYNEQFF.

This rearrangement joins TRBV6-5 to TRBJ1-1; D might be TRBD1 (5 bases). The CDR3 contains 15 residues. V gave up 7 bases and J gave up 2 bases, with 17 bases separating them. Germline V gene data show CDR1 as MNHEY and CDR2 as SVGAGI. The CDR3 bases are TGTGCCAGCACCCCTCCATCGGGGGGAAACACTGAAGCTTTCTTT. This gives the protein CASTPPSGGNTEAFF.

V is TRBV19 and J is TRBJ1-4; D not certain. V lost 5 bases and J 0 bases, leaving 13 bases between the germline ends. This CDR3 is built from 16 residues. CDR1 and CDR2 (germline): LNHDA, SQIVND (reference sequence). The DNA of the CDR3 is TGTGCCAGTAGTCCCGGGCGGGGTGCAACTAATGAAAAACTGTTTTTT. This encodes CASSPGRGATNEKLFF.

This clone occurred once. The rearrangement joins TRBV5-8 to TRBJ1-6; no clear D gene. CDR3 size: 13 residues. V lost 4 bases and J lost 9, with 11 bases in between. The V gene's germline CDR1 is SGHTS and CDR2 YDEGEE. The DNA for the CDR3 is TGTGCCAGCAGCCGATTGCCGAGTTCACCCCTCCACTTT. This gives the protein CASSRLPSSPLHF.

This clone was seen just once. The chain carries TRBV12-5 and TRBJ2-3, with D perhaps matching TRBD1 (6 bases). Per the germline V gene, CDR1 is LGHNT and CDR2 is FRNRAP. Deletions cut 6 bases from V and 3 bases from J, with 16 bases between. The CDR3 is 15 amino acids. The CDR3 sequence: CASGSSGGLTDTQYF. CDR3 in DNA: TGTGCTAGTGGGAGCAGTGGGGGCCTTACAGATACGCAGTATTTT. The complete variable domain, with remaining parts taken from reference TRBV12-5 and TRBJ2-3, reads DARVTQTPRHKVTEMGQEVTMRCQPILGHNTVFWYRQTMMQGLELLAYFRNRAPLDDSGMPKDRFSAEMPDATLATLKIQPSEPRDSAVYFCASGSSGGLTDTQYFGPGTRLTVL.

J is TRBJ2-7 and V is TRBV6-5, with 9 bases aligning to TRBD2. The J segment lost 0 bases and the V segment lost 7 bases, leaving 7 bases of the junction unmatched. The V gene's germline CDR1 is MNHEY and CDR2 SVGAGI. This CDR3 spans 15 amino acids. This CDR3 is CASNLGLAVSYEQYF. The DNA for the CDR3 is TGTGCCAGCAATTTGGGACTAGCTGTCTCCTACGAGCAGTACTTC.

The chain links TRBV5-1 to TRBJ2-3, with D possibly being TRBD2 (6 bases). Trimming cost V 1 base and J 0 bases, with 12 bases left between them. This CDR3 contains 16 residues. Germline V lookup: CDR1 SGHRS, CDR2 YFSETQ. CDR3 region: CASSLSAGPSTDTQYF. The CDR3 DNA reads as TGCGCCAGCAGCTTGTCCGCGGGACCTAGCACAGATACGCAGTATTTT.